The rows below give T cell receptor beta chains drawn from one sample of a study of blood T cell repertoires in COVID-19. Sequencing was performed with immunoSEQ multiplex PCR; in TCRdb, only in-frame clones are kept and a portion is missing. The profile covers about 190,000 clones, with around 80% appearing a single time and 2.5% to 3.5% taken by the ten largest. The sequenced sample consisted of peripheral blood. These receptors were obtained from a woman older than 75 with active or convalescent COVID-19. The CDR3 runs from the conserved cysteine through the conserved F or W. The D gene is left open where the match is weak. Part of the rows lack a size; the others show once, few, many or a class for expanded clones.

V gene	J gene	clone size	D gene	CDR3 protein	CDR3 DNA
TRBV19	TRBJ1-2	-	TRBD1	CASSTPGQGNYGYTF	TGTGCCAGTAGTACGCCGGGACAGGGAAACTATGGCTACACCTTC
TRBV6-5	TRBJ1-5	-	TRBD1	CASSQGVRNQPQHF	TGTGCCAGCAGTCAGGGGGTGCGCAATCAGCCCCAGCATTTT
TRBV28	TRBJ1-3	-	-	CASSPTGFSGNTIYF	TGTGCCAGCAGTCCAACAGGGTTCTCTGGAAACACCATATATTTT
TRBV30	TRBJ1-3	-	TRBD1	CAWADGRLGGFGNTIYF	TGTGCCTGGGCAGATGGCCGACTAGGGGGCTTTGGAAACACCATATATTTT
TRBV9	TRBJ2-1	few	-	CASSVDGTGIIYNEQFF	TGTGCCAGCAGCGTAGATGGAACAGGGATAATTTACAATGAGCAGTTCTTC
TRBV19	TRBJ1-4	-	-	CASSISEIEKLFF	TGTGCCAGTAGTATATCGGAGATTGAAAAACTGTTTTTT
TRBV4-3	TRBJ2-3	few	-	CASSQEISVATSTDTQYF	TGCGCCAGCAGCCAAGAAATTTCGGTAGCCACTAGCACAGATACGCAGTATTTT
TRBV7-7	TRBJ2-1	-	TRBD1	CASSQGASVGNEQFF	TGTGCTAGCAGCCAGGGGGCTAGCGTCGGCAATGAGCAGTTCTTC
TRBV2	TRBJ2-3	once	TRBD1	CASPRGQGTDTQYF	TGTGCCAGCCCGAGGGGGCAGGGCACAGATACGCAGTATTTT
TRBV5-5	TRBJ2-2	-	TRBD2	CASSLRLAAGTGELFF	TGTGCCAGCAGCCTTAGACTAGCCGCCGGCACCGGGGAGCTGTTTTTT
TRBV7-8	TRBJ1-5	-	-	CASSLVPENQPQHF	TGTGCCAGCAGCTTAGTCCCCGAGAATCAGCCCCAGCATTTT
TRBV27	TRBJ1-5	-	TRBD1	CATSDRGLGNQPQHF	TGTGCCACCTCGGACAGGGGGCTAGGTAATCAGCCCCAGCATTTT
TRBV29-1	TRBJ1-1	-	-	CSVDVVGTEAFF	TGCAGCGTTGATGTGGTCGGCACTGAAGCTTTCTTT
TRBV29-1	TRBJ2-7	-	TRBD1	CSVAGQGALEQYF	TGCAGCGTTGCGGGACAGGGGGCTCTCGAGCAGTACTTC
TRBV13	TRBJ1-2	-	-	CASSRQGYLTNYGYTF	TGTGCCAGCAGCCGTCAGGGGTACCTGACTAACTATGGCTACACCTTC
TRBV9	TRBJ2-2	-	TRBD2	CASSVLGGANTGELFF	TGTGCCAGCAGCGTACTCGGGGGGGCAAACACCGGGGAGCTGTTTTTT
TRBV19	TRBJ1-1	-	-	CASSMGLPTEAFF	TGTGCCAGTAGTATGGGACTACCCACTGAAGCTTTCTTT
TRBV9	TRBJ1-1	-	-	CASSLGAYTEAFF	TGTGCCAGCAGTCTGGGGGCGTACACTGAAGCTTTCTTT
TRBV4-1	TRBJ2-4	-	-	CASSQFTGDLAKNIQYF	TGCGCCAGCAGCCAATTTACGGGGGATCTAGCCAAAAACATTCAGTACTTC
TRBV25-1	TRBJ1-4	-	-	CASSASGSTNEKLFF	TGTGCCAGCAGTGCCTCAGGGTCAACTAATGAAAAACTGTTTTTT
TRBV7-6	TRBJ2-3	-	-	CASSLIGVSGKLSTDTQYF	TGTGCCAGCAGCTTAATCGGAGTTTCAGGGAAACTTAGCACAGATACGCAGTATTTT
TRBV28	TRBJ2-7	-	-	CASSLYPGAGYEQYF	TGTGCCAGCAGTTTATACCCAGGGGCCGGGTACGAGCAGTACTTC
TRBV29-1	TRBJ1-1	-	TRBD1	CSVVRGWNTEAFF	TGCAGCGTTGTCAGGGGGTGGAACACTGAAGCTTTCTTT
TRBV10-3	TRBJ2-7	-	-	CAISTGSSYEQYF	TGTGCCATCAGCACAGGGAGCTCCTACGAGCAGTACTTC
TRBV7-9	TRBJ2-7	few	TRBD2	CASSRMGLAVSHEQYF	TGTGCCAGCAGCAGAATGGGACTAGCGGTGTCCCACGAGCAGTACTTC
TRBV3-1/TRBV3-2	TRBJ1-2	-	TRBD1	CASSQDTGGYGYTF	TGTGCCAGCAGCCAAGATACAGGGGGCTATGGCTACACCTTC
TRBV6-2/TRBV6-3	TRBJ2-3	-	-	CASSQGHGGSMTDTQYF	TGTGCCAGCAGCCAGGGACATGGCGGCTCCATGACAGATACGCAGTATTTT
TRBV13	TRBJ2-3	-	TRBD2	CASSFVGLAGITDTQYF	TGTGCCAGCAGCTTCGTTGGACTAGCGGGGATCACAGATACGCAGTATTTT
TRBV5-4	TRBJ2-3	-	TRBD2	CASSLKASGGAADTQYF	TGTGCCAGCAGCTTGAAGGCTAGCGGGGGGGCCGCAGATACGCAGTATTTT
TRBV19	TRBJ2-1	-	-	CASSTYNEQFF	TGTGCCAGTAGTACATACAATGAGCAGTTCTTC
TRBV7-9	TRBJ2-1	-	-	CASSDFGSSYNEQFF	TGTGCCAGCAGCGACTTCGGCAGCTCCTACAATGAGCAGTTCTTC
TRBV7-8	TRBJ1-2	-	-	CASSLDVIANYGYTF	TGTGCCAGCAGCTTAGACGTTATAGCTAACTATGGCTACACCTTC
TRBV5-6	TRBJ1-6	-	-	CASRNLRGFTYNSPLHF	TGTGCCAGCAGAAATCTAAGGGGTTTTACCTATAATTCACCCCTCCACTTT
TRBV29-1	TRBJ2-3	-	TRBD1	CSVVFTGTGDTQYF	TGCAGCGTTGTTTTCACAGGGACAGGGGATACGCAGTATTTT
TRBV3-1/TRBV3-2	TRBJ1-3	-	TRBD1	CASADRASGNTIYF	TGTGCCAGCGCCGACAGGGCGTCTGGAAACACCATATATTTT
TRBV28	TRBJ1-1	few	TRBD1	CASSSQFEGANTEAFF	TGTGCCAGCAGTTCCCAGTTCGAGGGGGCGAACACTGAAGCTTTCTTT
TRBV19	TRBJ2-3	-	TRBD2	CASSIVSSGGPSTDTQYF	TGTGCCAGTAGTATTGTCTCTAGCGGGGGGCCTAGCACAGATACGCAGTATTTT
TRBV7-6	TRBJ2-7	-	-	CASSLGYDSGEQYF	TGTGCCAGCAGCTTAGGGTACGATTCCGGCGAGCAGTACTTC
TRBV3-1/TRBV3-2	TRBJ2-1	few	TRBD1	CASSPPRDRVLINEQFF	TGTGCCAGCAGCCCCCCGCGGGACAGGGTCCTGATCAATGAGCAGTTCTTC
TRBV24-1	TRBJ2-3	-	-	CATSDFLTGYSTDTQYF	TGTGCCACCAGTGATTTCCTCACAGGTTATAGCACAGATACGCAGTATTTT
TRBV9	TRBJ1-1	-	-	CASSPGQSMNTEAFF	TGTGCCAGCAGCCCCGGACAGAGTATGAACACTGAAGCTTTCTTT
TRBV5-1	TRBJ1-1	-	TRBD1	CASSLGASGGEAFF	TGCGCCAGCAGCTTGGGGGCATCAGGGGGTGAAGCTTTCTTT
TRBV4-2	TRBJ2-7	-	TRBD2	CASSHAGGVEQYF	TGTGCCAGCAGCCACGCTGGGGGGGTCGAGCAGTACTTC
TRBV16	TRBJ1-2	-	-	CASSHKTATPDYGYTF	TGTGCCAGCAGCCACAAGACAGCTACCCCTGATTATGGCTACACCTTC
TRBV6-4	TRBJ1-1	-	-	CASSVDSLMNTEVFF	TGTGCCAGCAGTGTCGACAGTTTAATGAACACTGAAGTTTTCTTT
TRBV9	TRBJ2-5	-	-	CASSVGASVGETQYF	TGTGCCAGCAGCGTAGGTGCTAGCGTTGGGGAGACCCAGTACTTC
TRBV28	TRBJ1-6	-	-	CASSLRGGALHF	TGTGCCAGCAGTTTAAGAGGGGGGGCCCTCCACTTT
TRBV5-4	TRBJ1-5	few	TRBD1	CATSGQGNNQPQHF	TGTGCCACCTCGGGACAGGGTAACAATCAGCCCCAGCATTTT
TRBV10-3	TRBJ1-2	-	-	CAITEQVENYGYTF	TGTGCCATCACTGAGCAGGTCGAGAACTATGGCTACACCTTC
TRBV11-2	TRBJ2-1	few	TRBD2	CASSLLAGGPGLNEQFF	TGTGCCAGCAGCTTACTAGCGGGGGGGCCCGGGCTGAATGAGCAGTTCTTC
TRBV28	TRBJ1-5	-	-	CASIGGDYSNQPQHF	TGTGCCAGCATAGGAGGGGATTATAGCAATCAGCCCCAGCATTTT
TRBV6-1	TRBJ2-4	-	TRBD1	CASSETGESKNIQYF	TGTGCCAGCAGTGAGACAGGGGAGTCCAAAAACATTCAGTACTTC
TRBV3-1/TRBV3-2	TRBJ2-7	once	-	CASSPSYSYEQYF	TGTGCCAGCAGCCCGTCTTACTCCTACGAGCAGTACTTC
TRBV6-5	TRBJ1-5	-	TRBD1	CASIPGQSNQPQHF	TGTGCCAGTATCCCGGGACAGAGCAATCAGCCCCAGCATTTT
TRBV29-1	TRBJ1-1	-	TRBD1	CSATGGSRKNTEAFF	TGCAGCGCTACAGGGGGTTCTAGAAAGAACACTGAAGCTTTCTTT
TRBV19	TRBJ2-2	-	TRBD1	CASRDRGANTGELFF	TGTGCCAGTAGAGACAGGGGTGCGAACACCGGGGAGCTGTTTTTT